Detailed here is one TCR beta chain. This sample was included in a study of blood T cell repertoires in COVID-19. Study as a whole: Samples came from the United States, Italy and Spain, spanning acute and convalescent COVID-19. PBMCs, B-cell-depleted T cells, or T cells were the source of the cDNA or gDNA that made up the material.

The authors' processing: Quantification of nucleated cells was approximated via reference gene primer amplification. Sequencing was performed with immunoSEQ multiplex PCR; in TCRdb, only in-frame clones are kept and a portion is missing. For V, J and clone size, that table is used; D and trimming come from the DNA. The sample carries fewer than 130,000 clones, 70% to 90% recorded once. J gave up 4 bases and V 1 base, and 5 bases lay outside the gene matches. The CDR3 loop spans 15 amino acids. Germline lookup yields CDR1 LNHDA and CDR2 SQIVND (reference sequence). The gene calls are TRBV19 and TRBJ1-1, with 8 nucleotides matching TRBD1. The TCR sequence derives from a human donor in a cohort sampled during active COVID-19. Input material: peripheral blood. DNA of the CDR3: TGTGCCAGTAGTATAGGTCAGGGGGCAAGCACTGAAGCTTTCTTT. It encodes CASSIGQGASTEAFF.